A selection of T cell receptor beta chains follows, all from one sample in a study of T cells in localized non-small cell lung cancer. The protocol was immunoSEQ multiplex PCR, while the TCRdb copy is restricted to in-frame clones and leaves out a portion. In the table there are tens of thousands of clones, approximately 78% of which are singletons. This material consisted of peripheral blood, taken before any cancer treatment. The receptors stem from an older male donor with stage II squamous cell lung carcinoma. The CDR3 runs from the conserved cysteine through the conserved F or W. The order of the fields is clone size, CDR3 length, J gene, D gene, V gene, CDR3 DNA, CDR3 protein. A D gene is named only where the DNA matches it firmly. Expanded clones are given a class, and other clones once, few, many or no size at all.

clone size: NA
CDR3 length: 15
J gene: TRBJ2-7
D gene: TRBD1
V gene: TRBV5-1
CDR3 DNA: TGCGCCAGCAGCCTTAATTCCGGGACAGGCTACGAGCAGTACTTC
CDR3 protein: CASSLNSGTGYEQYF

clone size: NA
CDR3 length: 14
J gene: TRBJ1-2
D gene: NA
V gene: TRBV2
CDR3 DNA: TGTGCCAGCAGTGCCCTCCGGCAGACCTATGGCTACACCTTC
CDR3 protein: CASSALRQTYGYTF

clone size: NA
CDR3 length: 16
J gene: TRBJ1-1
D gene: TRBD1
V gene: TRBV5-5
CDR3 DNA: TGTGCCAGCAGCTGGGCAGGGGGGCTTATGAACACTGAAGCTTTCTTT
CDR3 protein: CASSWAGGLMNTEAFF

clone size: few
CDR3 length: 11
J gene: TRBJ1-1
D gene: NA
V gene: TRBV25-1
CDR3 DNA: TGTGCCAGCAGGGGGGTGGCGGAAGCTTTCTTT
CDR3 protein: CASRGVAEAFF

clone size: NA
CDR3 length: 13
J gene: TRBJ1-1
D gene: NA
V gene: TRBV27
CDR3 DNA: TGTGCCAGCTTTAATTCTGGTGGAGCTGAAGCTTTCTTT
CDR3 protein: CASFNSGGAEAFF

clone size: NA
CDR3 length: 15
J gene: TRBJ2-3
D gene: TRBD2
V gene: TRBV6-5
CDR3 DNA: TGTGCCAGCAGTTACGCGGGACTAGGGGCAGATACGCAGTATTTT
CDR3 protein: CASSYAGLGADTQYF

clone size: NA
CDR3 length: 14
J gene: TRBJ2-4
D gene: TRBD1
V gene: TRBV6-6
CDR3 DNA: TGTGCCAGCAGTCTAGGGGGACAGGGTAACATTCAGTACTTC
CDR3 protein: CASSLGGQGNIQYF

clone size: once
CDR3 length: 13
J gene: TRBJ1-2
D gene: NA
V gene: TRBV6-4
CDR3 DNA: TGTGCCAGCAGTGGATCAGGGAATTATGGCTACACCTTC
CDR3 protein: CASSGSGNYGYTF

clone size: NA
CDR3 length: 14
J gene: TRBJ1-1
D gene: NA
V gene: TRBV5-1
CDR3 DNA: TGCGCCAGCAGCTTGGGGGCAGCCGCCACTGAAGCTTTCTTT
CDR3 protein: CASSLGAAATEAFF

clone size: NA
CDR3 length: 15
J gene: TRBJ1-5
D gene: NA
V gene: TRBV10-3
CDR3 DNA: TGTGCCATCAGTCCAAGTGACTTGGGGGATCAGCCCCAGCATTTT
CDR3 protein: CAISPSDLGDQPQHF

clone size: NA
CDR3 length: 15
J gene: TRBJ2-7
D gene: NA
V gene: TRBV19
CDR3 DNA: TGTGCCAGTAGTATAGGGACAGCGGACTCCTACGAGCAGTACTTC
CDR3 protein: CASSIGTADSYEQYF

clone size: once
CDR3 length: 15
J gene: TRBJ2-3
D gene: TRBD2
V gene: TRBV7-9
CDR3 DNA: TGTGCCAGCAGCTTACCTAGCGGGCGCACAGATACGCAGTATTTT
CDR3 protein: CASSLPSGRTDTQYF

clone size: NA
CDR3 length: 14
J gene: TRBJ2-7
D gene: NA
V gene: TRBV14
CDR3 DNA: TGTGCCAGCAGCCTTTCTTTCGGGGGCTACGAGCAGTACTTC
CDR3 protein: CASSLSFGGYEQYF

clone size: NA
CDR3 length: 15
J gene: TRBJ1-1
D gene: TRBD1
V gene: TRBV2
CDR3 DNA: TGTGCCAGCAGTGTCTACCAGGGGGCGGTTACTGAAGCTTTCTTT
CDR3 protein: CASSVYQGAVTEAFF

clone size: NA
CDR3 length: 13
J gene: TRBJ2-2
D gene: TRBD1
V gene: TRBV18
CDR3 DNA: TGTGCCACTCGACAGGGGGAAATCGGGGAGCTGTTTTTT
CDR3 protein: CATRQGEIGELFF

clone size: NA
CDR3 length: 15
J gene: TRBJ1-5
D gene: TRBD1
V gene: TRBV6-1
CDR3 DNA: TGTGCCAGCAGGGAACAGGGGGCAAGCAATCAGCCCCAGCATTTT
CDR3 protein: CASREQGASNQPQHF

clone size: few
CDR3 length: 13
J gene: TRBJ2-7
D gene: NA
V gene: TRBV6-6
CDR3 DNA: TGTGCCAGCAGTTACTCGATGAGTGGAGAGCAGTACTTC
CDR3 protein: CASSYSMSGEQYF

clone size: NA
CDR3 length: 14
J gene: TRBJ1-1
D gene: NA
V gene: TRBV18
CDR3 DNA: TGTGCCAGCGCTTACAGGGATCGGGGCACTGAAGCTTTCTTT
CDR3 protein: CASAYRDRGTEAFF

clone size: NA
CDR3 length: 15
J gene: TRBJ2-4
D gene: TRBD1
V gene: TRBV2
CDR3 DNA: TGTGCCAGCAGTGACTTGGGACAGGGTATCAACATTCAGTACTTC
CDR3 protein: CASSDLGQGINIQYF

clone size: NA
CDR3 length: 14
J gene: TRBJ1-5
D gene: TRBD1
V gene: TRBV10-3
CDR3 DNA: TGTGCCATCAGTCCGACAGGGGGCAATCAGCCCCAGCATTTT
CDR3 protein: CAISPTGGNQPQHF

clone size: NA
CDR3 length: 14
J gene: TRBJ2-7
D gene: TRBD1
V gene: TRBV18
CDR3 DNA: TGTGCCAGCTCACCGGGACAGGGTCCCTACGAGCAGTACTTC
CDR3 protein: CASSPGQGPYEQYF

clone size: NA
CDR3 length: 16
J gene: TRBJ1-1
D gene: NA
V gene: TRBV10-3
CDR3 DNA: TGTGCCATCAGTGACCGGGCACAAAACATGAACACTGAAGCTTTCTTT
CDR3 protein: CAISDRAQNMNTEAFF

clone size: NA
CDR3 length: 12
J gene: TRBJ1-2
D gene: NA
V gene: TRBV19
CDR3 DNA: TGTGCCAGTTGGGTATTGTTGGTCGGCTACACCTTC
CDR3 protein: CASWVLLVGYTF

clone size: NA
CDR3 length: 15
J gene: TRBJ1-4
D gene: NA
V gene: TRBV19
CDR3 DNA: TGTGCCAGTAGTATAGAAGGACAAGGTGATGAAAAACTGTTTTTT
CDR3 protein: CASSIEGQGDEKLFF